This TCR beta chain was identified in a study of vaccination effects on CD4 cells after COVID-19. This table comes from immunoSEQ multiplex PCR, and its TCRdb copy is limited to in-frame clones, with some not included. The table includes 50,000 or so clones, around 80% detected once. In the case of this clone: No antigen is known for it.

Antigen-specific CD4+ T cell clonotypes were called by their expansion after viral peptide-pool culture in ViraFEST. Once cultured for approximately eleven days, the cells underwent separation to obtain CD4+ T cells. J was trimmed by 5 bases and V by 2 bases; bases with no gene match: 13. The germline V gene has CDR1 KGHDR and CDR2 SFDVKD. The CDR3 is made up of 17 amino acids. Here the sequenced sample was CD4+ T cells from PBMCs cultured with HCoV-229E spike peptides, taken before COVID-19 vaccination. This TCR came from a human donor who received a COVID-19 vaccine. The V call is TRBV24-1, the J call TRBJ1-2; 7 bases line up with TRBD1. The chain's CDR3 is CATSDSGQIVPLYGYTF. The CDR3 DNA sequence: TGTGCCACCAGTGATTCGGGACAGATAGTACCGTTGTATGGCTACACCTTC.